This T cell receptor beta chain was sequenced for a study of blood T cell repertoires in COVID-19. Across the whole study: There were acute and convalescent COVID-19 samples, and they came from the United States, Italy and Spain. PBMCs, B-cell-depleted T cells, or T cells provided the cDNA or gDNA that made up the material.

This CDR3 is built from 14 residues. Germline V lookup: CDR1 MNHEY, CDR2 SVGAGI. After removal of 6 bases from V and 3 bases from J, the junction contained 3 bases not matched to a gene. Source study methods: Nucleated cell counts were estimated from reference gene primer amplification. Profiled with immunoSEQ multiplex PCR; TCRdb holds only in-frame clones, not every one. V and J calls and clone size are given by that table; D and trimming were obtained from the DNA. The sample consists of roughly 160,000 clones, 82% of them appearing once. The sample comprised peripheral blood. The gene calls are TRBV6-5 and TRBJ2-5; 11 nucleotides match TRBD2. This clonotype was sampled from a woman aged 80 or over with active or convalescent COVID-19. The chain's CDR3 is CASRETSGKETQYF. CDR3 nucleotides: TGTGCCAGCAGGGAGACTAGCGGGAAAGAGACCCAGTACTTC.